Presented here are 16 T cell receptor beta chains from one specimen sequenced in a study of blood T cell repertoires in COVID-19. The assay was immunoSEQ multiplex PCR, and TCRdb's table has in-frame clones only and misses some. This sample has about 210,000 clones; about 87% occur once, and the top ten carry 10%. The sequenced material came from PBMCs or T cells enriched from blood (not recorded which). All receptors derive from a young man with acute COVID-19.

The rearrangement links TRBV7-2 to TRBJ1-6; D is uncertain. In germline, CDR1 is SGHTA, CDR2 FQGNSA. There are 15 residues in the CDR3. V was cut by 1 base and J by 7 bases, with 11 bases left in between. CDR3 DNA: TGTGCCAGCAGCTTAGGGGGAGCTCAAAATTCACCCCTCCACTTT. It translates to CASSLGGAQNSPLHF.

This clone was counted only a few times. J is TRBJ1-4 and V is TRBV30; tentative D call: TRBD1 (6 bases). The CDR3 covers 14 residues. The germline gives CDR1 GTSNPN, CDR2 SVGIG (reference sequence). The V and J ends lost 3 bases and 8 bases respectively, with 16 bases between them. This CDR3 reads CAWRDTGSGEKLFF. The CDR3 coding sequence is TGTGCCTGGAGGGATACAGGGTCGGGGGAAAAACTGTTTTTT.

The rearrangement uses TRBV11-3 and TRBJ2-1; 13 bases agree with TRBD2. The length of the CDR3 is 19 residues. Per germline, CDR1 SGHNT and CDR2 YENEEA. V shed 5 bases and J 6 bases; nucleotides not matched to a gene: 16. This chain's CDR3 is CASSPSGWGTSGTLNEQFF. In nucleotides, the CDR3 is TGTGCCAGCAGCCCCTCCGGGTGGGGGACTAGCGGGACTCTCAATGAGCAGTTCTTC.

This clone was observed a single time. The chain couples TRBV24-1 to TRBJ1-5; TRBD1 is a possible D gene (6 bases). The CDR3 is 14 amino acids. The germline V and J ends were trimmed by 7 bases and 3 bases, with 12 bases remaining between them. Germline-derived CDR1 and CDR2 are KGHDR and SFDVKD. Written as DNA, the CDR3 is TGTGCCACCAGCTCTCGGACAGTCAATCAGCCCCAGCATTTT. Encoded protein: CATSSRTVNQPQHF.

V usage is TRBV7-2 and J usage is TRBJ1-5; a weak D match, TRBD1 (6 bases). The CDR3 sequence is 17 residues long. Trimming removed 5 bases from V and 4 bases from J, with 21 bases in between. Per germline, CDR1 SGHTA and CDR2 FQGNSA. In DNA, the CDR3 is TGTGCCAGCAGCGGATATCGAGGGGGATCCAAGAATCAGCCCCAGCATTTT. This sequence encodes CASSGYRGGSKNQPQHF.

The chain combines TRBV11-2 with TRBJ2-1, with TRBD2 as a possible D gene (5 bases). V was shortened by 5 bases and J by 9 bases, with 11 bases between the two germline ends. Germline V gene lookup returns CDR1 SGHAT and CDR2 FQNNGV. The CDR3 runs 12 residues. The CDR3 protein is CASSRPGIEQFF. The CDR3 nucleotides are TGTGCCAGCAGCCGGCCGGGGATTGAGCAGTTCTTC.

The chain employs TRBV5-1 and TRBJ1-1; 7 positions agree with TRBD1. This CDR3 has 13 residues. V dropped 7 bases and J dropped 0; count of bases not matched to a gene: 3. Germline assignment: CDR1 SGHRS and CDR2 YFSETQ. CDR3 sequence: CASYRGLNTEAFF. The CDR3 coding sequence is TGCGCCAGCTACAGGGGATTGAACACTGAAGCTTTCTTT.

The chain is built from TRBV11-2 and TRBJ2-7; 7 positions match TRBD1. Germline V CDR1 and CDR2: SGHAT, FQNNGV. This CDR3 has 13 residues. With V trimmed by 4 bases and J by 6 bases, 6 bases remained unmatched. CDR3 sequence reads: CASSSDRSGEQYF. CDR3 sequence (DNA): TGTGCCAGCAGCTCGGACAGGTCTGGCGAGCAGTACTTC. Complete variable domain (other parts from reference TRBV11-2 and TRBJ2-7): EAGVAQSPRYKIIEKRQSVAFWCNPISGHATLYWYQQILGQGPKLLIQFQNNGVVDDSQLPKDRFSAERLKGVDSTLKIQPAKLEDSAVYLCASSSDRSGEQYFGPGTRLTVT.

J is TRBJ1-1 and V is TRBV6-5; 8 nucleotides line up with TRBD1. Trimming removed 6 bases from V and 3 bases from J; junction bases left unmatched: 9. The CDR3 sequence is 15 residues long. Germline values: CDR1 MNHEY, CDR2 SVGAGI. The CDR3 DNA is TGTGCCAGCAGCCTCCGGGACAGGCGTCACACTGAAGCTTTCTTT. Its protein is CASSLRDRRHTEAFF.

This rearrangement joins TRBV6-5 to TRBJ2-7; the match to TRBD2 covers 8 bases. CDR1 and CDR2 from the germline V gene are MNHEY and SVGAGI. The CDR3 is 12 amino acids. The trim removed 8 bases at V and 3 bases at J, leaving 3 bases unmatched. For the CDR3, the DNA is TGTGCCAGCCAACTAGCGGTCTACGAGCAGTACTTC. Its protein product is CASQLAVYEQYF.

This chain uses TRBV24-1 with TRBJ2-5, with D maybe TRBD2 (5 bases). Trimming removed 4 bases from V and 5 bases from J, with 7 bases in between. The CDR3 spans 12 residues. Germline V gives CDR1 KGHDR, CDR2 SFDVKD. The CDR3: CATSDRRETQYF. DNA for the CDR3: TGTGCCACCAGTGACAGGAGGGAGACCCAGTACTTC.

V is TRBV6-5 and J is TRBJ2-2; 8 positions agree with TRBD1. Trimming removed 7 bases from V and 4 bases from J; junction bases left unmatched: 5. Germline CDR1 MNHEY, CDR2 SVGAGI. The CDR3 sequence is 14 residues long. Written as DNA, the CDR3 is TGTGCCAGCAAGCAGGGGGCTGTCACCGGGGAGCTGTTTTTT. Its translation: CASKQGAVTGELFF.

V is TRBV25-1 and J is TRBJ1-1; TRBD1 might be the D (5 bases). The CDR3 has 14 amino acids. CDR1 and CDR2 from the germline V gene are MGHDK and SYGVNS. Trimming removed 1 base from V and 6 bases from J, with 12 bases in between. The CDR3 protein is CASSESGRAAEAFF. CDR3 nucleotide sequence: TGTGCCAGCAGTGAATCAGGCAGGGCGGCTGAAGCTTTCTTT.

This clone was observed a few times. The chain combines TRBV20-1 with TRBJ2-1; TRBD1 is a possible D gene (6 bases). V was shortened by 6 bases and J by 10 bases, with 13 bases between the two germline ends. The CDR3 contains 11 residues. Germline V gene data show CDR1 as DFQATT and CDR2 as SNEGSKA (reference sequence). This CDR3 reads CSAYSDREQFF. The CDR3, as DNA: TGCAGTGCATACAGCGACAGGGAGCAGTTCTTC.

The chain's CDR3 is CATSDTRQGNTEAFF. The CDR3 DNA sequence: TGTGCCACCAGTGATACCAGACAGGGGAACACTGAAGCTTTCTTT. V and J are TRBV24-1 and TRBJ1-1; 7 bases are shared with TRBD1. The ends lost 3 bases at V and 1 base at J; junction bases unmatched: 4. The length of the CDR3 is 15 residues. Per germline, CDR1 KGHDR and CDR2 SFDVKD.

The rearrangement links TRBV5-4 to TRBJ2-7, with 8 nucleotides matching TRBD1. Germline lookup yields CDR1 SGHNT and CDR2 YYREEE (reference sequence). After removal of 4 bases from V and 6 bases from J, the junction contained 9 bases not matched to a gene. The CDR3 is 14 amino acids. The chain's CDR3 is CASSRQGSSFEQYF. DNA for the CDR3: TGTGCCAGCAGCCGACAGGGGAGTAGTTTCGAGCAGTACTTC.